This T cell receptor beta chain was documented in a study of T cell repertoires in cytomegalovirus infection. About the study: CMV epitopes that were recently identified and HLA-C-restricted were used alongside well-studied HLA-B-restricted ones. CMV infection plus the matching HLA type was flagged by public TCR beta signatures. Study conclusions and caveats: HLA-C-restricted, CMV-specific TCR beta clonotypes were dominant ex vivo. Pooled public TCR beta family frequency picked out CMV carriers with the relevant HLA.

MiXCR, run by TCRdb on the reads, gives a single entry per CDR3 protein. The sample has approximately 910,000 distinct CDR3 sequences; about 33% are singletons. Germline V CDR1 and CDR2: DFQATT, SNEGSKA (reference sequence). This CDR3 contains 13 residues. V gave up 1 base and J gave up 8 bases, with 14 bases separating them. A word on this clonotype: Antigen specificity is unknown.

The chain uses TRBV20-1 and TRBJ1-2; D is ambiguous. Sequencing was performed on cultured CD8+ T cells from PBMCs, taken from culture after CMV antigen stimulation. The clonotype comes from a human donor in good health (CMV status not recorded). Some clones in this sample may be carry-over from other donors' samples. The DNA of the CDR3 is TGCAGTGCTAGAGCACCCGGGCTTGACGGCTACACCTTC. Translated: CSARAPGLDGYTF.